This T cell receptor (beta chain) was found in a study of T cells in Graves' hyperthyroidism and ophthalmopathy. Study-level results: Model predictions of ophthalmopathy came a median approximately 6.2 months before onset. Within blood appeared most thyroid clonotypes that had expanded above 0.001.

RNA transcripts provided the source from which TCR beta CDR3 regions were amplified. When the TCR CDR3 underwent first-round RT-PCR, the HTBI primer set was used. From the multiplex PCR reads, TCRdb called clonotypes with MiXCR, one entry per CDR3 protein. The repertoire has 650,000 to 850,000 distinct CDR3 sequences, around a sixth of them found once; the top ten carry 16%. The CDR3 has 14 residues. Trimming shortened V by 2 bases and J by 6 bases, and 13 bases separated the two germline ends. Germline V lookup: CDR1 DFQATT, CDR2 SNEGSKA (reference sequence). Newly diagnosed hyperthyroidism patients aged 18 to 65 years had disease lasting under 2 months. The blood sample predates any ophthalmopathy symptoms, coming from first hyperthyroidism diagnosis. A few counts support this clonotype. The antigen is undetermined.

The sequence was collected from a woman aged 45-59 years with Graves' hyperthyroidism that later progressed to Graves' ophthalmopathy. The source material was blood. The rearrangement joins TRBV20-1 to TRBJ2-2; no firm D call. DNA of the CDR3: TGCAGTGCTAGAAAGTACCCTACACCCGGGGAGCTGTTTTTT. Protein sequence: CSARKYPTPGELFF.